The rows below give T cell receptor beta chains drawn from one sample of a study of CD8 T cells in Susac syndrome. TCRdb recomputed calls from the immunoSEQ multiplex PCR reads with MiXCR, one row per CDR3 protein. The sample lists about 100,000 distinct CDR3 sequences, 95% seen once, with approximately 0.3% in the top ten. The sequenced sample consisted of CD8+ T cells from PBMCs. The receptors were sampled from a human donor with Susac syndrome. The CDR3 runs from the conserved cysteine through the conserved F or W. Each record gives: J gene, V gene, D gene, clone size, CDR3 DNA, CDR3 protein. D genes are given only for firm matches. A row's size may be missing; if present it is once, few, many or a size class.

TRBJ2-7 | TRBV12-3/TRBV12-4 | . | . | TGTGCCAGCAGTTCTCGCGGCCCGTGGTACGAGCAGTACTTC | CASSSRGPWYEQYF
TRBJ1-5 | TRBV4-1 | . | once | TGCGCCAGCAGCCAAGATGGAGGGACCAACTACAATCAGCCCCAGCATTTT | CASSQDGGTNYNQPQHF
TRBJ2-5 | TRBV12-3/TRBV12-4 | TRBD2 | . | TGTGCCAGCAGTTTAAGTCTAGCGGGAGTAGAAGAGACCCAGTACTTC | CASSLSLAGVEETQYF
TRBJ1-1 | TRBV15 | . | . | TGTGCCACCAGCCCCTGGACAAGCGTGAACACTGAAGCTTTCTTT | CATSPWTSVNTEAFF
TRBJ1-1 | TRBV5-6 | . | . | TGTGCCAGCAGCTTGTATGGGGTGAACACTGAAGCTTTCTTT | CASSLYGVNTEAFF
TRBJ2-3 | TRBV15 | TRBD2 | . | TGTGCCACCAGCAGTTCTCGACTAGCGGGAGATGGTTTGGATACGCAGTATTTT | CATSSSRLAGDGLDTQYF
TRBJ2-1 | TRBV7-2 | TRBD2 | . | TGTGCCAGCAGCTTAGCAGGGAGGGTGGACAATGAGCAGTTCTTC | CASSLAGRVDNEQFF
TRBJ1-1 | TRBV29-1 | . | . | TGCAGCGTTGAGAGACAGCTGAACACTGAAGCTTTCTTT | CSVERQLNTEAFF
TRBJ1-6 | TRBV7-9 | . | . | TGTGCCAGCAGCACCGGACAGTCGAATTCACCCCTCCACTTT | CASSTGQSNSPLHF
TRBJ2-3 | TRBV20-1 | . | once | TGCAGTGCTCCGGACTTGCGCACAGATACGCAGTATTTT | CSAPDLRTDTQYF
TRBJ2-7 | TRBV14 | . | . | TGTGCCAGCAGCCACGCCTACGAGCAGTACTTC | CASSHAYEQYF
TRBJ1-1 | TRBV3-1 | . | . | TGTGCCAGCAGCCAAGGATTCGGGGTTGGGGCTTTCTTT | CASSQGFGVGAFF
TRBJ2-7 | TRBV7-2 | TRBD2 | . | TGTGCCAGCAGATTACGGGGGGAGAGCTCCTACGAGCAGTACTTC | CASRLRGESSYEQYF
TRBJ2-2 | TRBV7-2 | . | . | TGTGCCAGCAGCTTAACGGGCGCAGGAAACACCGGGGAGCTGTTTTTT | CASSLTGAGNTGELFF
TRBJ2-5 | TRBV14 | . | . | TGTGCCAGCAGCCGCTTTAAAGAGACCCAGTACTTC | CASSRFKETQYF
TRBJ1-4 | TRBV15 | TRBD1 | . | TGTGCCACCAGCTCGGGACAGGGCTTAGCAACTAATGAAAAACTGTTTTTT | CATSSGQGLATNEKLFF
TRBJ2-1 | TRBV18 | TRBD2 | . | TGTGCCAGCTCACCAGCGGGAGGTACCTACAATGAGCAGTTCTTC | CASSPAGGTYNEQFF
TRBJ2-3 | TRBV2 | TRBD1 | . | TGTGCCAGCAGTGTGGGGACAGGAAGCACAGATACGCAGTATTTT | CASSVGTGSTDTQYF
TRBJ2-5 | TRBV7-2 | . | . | TGTGCCAGCAGCCCGGGCGCCCGGTCGGAGACCCAGTACTTC | CASSPGARSETQYF
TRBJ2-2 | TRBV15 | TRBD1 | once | TGTGCCACCAGCAGAGGACAGGGAATGACCGGGGAGCTGTTTTTT | CATSRGQGMTGELFF
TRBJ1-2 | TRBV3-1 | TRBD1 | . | TGTGCCAGCAGCCAGTACCCGGGACAGGGGAATTATGGCTACACCTTC | CASSQYPGQGNYGYTF
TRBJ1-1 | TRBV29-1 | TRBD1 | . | TGCAGCTTGGAAACAGGGGGAGAGGTAGCTTTCTTT | CSLETGGEVAFF
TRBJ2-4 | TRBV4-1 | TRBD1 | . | TGCGCCAGCAGCCCCTCCGACAGGGGGACCGTTCTTCATCAGTACTTC | CASSPSDRGTVLHQYF
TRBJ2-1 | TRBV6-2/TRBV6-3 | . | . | TGTGCCAGCACCTCCCCGGGACCCAGCGGCGATGAGCAGTTCTTC | CASTSPGPSGDEQFF
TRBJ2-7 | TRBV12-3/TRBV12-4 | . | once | TGTGCCAGCAGTTTCAGCATGGGGAACGAGCAGTACTTC | CASSFSMGNEQYF
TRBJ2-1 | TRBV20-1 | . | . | TGCAGTGCTAGAGATCGGGAGCATGAGCAGTTCTTC | CSARDREHEQFF
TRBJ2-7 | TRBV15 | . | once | TGTGCCACCAGCAGAGATCGTAAGGAGCAGTACTTC | CATSRDRKEQYF
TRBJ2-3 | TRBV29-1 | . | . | TGCAGCGTTGTAGGGCTTACGCAGTATTTT | CSVVGLTQYF